This T cell receptor (beta chain) was captured in a study of cytomegalovirus exposure and HLA in healthy donors. Vbeta (60) and Jbeta (13) primers were used in the PCR. The data were produced by immunoSEQ multiplex PCR, yet TCRdb's version contains in-frame clones alone and is incomplete. Among approximately 75,000 clones listed, roughly four fifths were seen once. The CDR3 has 14 amino acids. The V end was cut by 8 bases, the J end by 6 bases, with 17 bases between. CDR1 MNHEY and CDR2 SVGAGI come from the germline V gene. This TCR was sampled from an older woman in good health and CMV-seropositive. Input material: PBMCs. The chain employs TRBV6-5 and TRBJ1-5, with D possibly being TRBD1 (6 bases). The CDR3 bases are TGTGCCAGCTCTGGCGACAGGAATTTTCAGCCCCAGCATTTT. It encodes CASSGDRNFQPQHF.